This T cell receptor beta chain is from a study of shared clonotypes between healthy human individuals (dated by TCRdb to 2018 to 2020). Regarding the research as a whole: A couple of women and a few men aged 18 to 49 years were included in the cohort. For each donor, CD4 naive and CD4 memory were each given three plates, CD8 naive was given two plates, and CD8 memory was given one plate. The study deeply sequenced blood TCR repertoires of about five healthy adults to estimate repertoire size and the extent of clonotype sharing between individuals. To increase sequencing depth and limit assay-specific biases, different laboratories used diverse techniques to prepare libraries and sequence TCR repertoires. Leukapheresis yielded between about 0.85 and 9 billion PBMCs per donor.

The donors were healthy, HIV-negative adults who had no recently reported acute infections or vaccinations. Every donor was a Caucasian adult residing in Nashville, Tennessee, USA. CD4+ T cells were enriched by magnetic negative selection, after which naive cells were positively selected on CD45RA and the negative fraction was taken as the memory subset. Blood was collected by leukapheresis, and PBMCs were isolated by Ficoll-Histopaque density gradient centrifugation and then cryopreserved in liquid nitrogen vapor phase. Analytical flow cytometry was used to check the purity and quantity of each magnetically sorted T cell population. From each sorted fraction, genomic DNA was isolated and quantified by UV absorbance on a Nanodrop 2000c. About this clone itself: Its recognized antigen is unknown. There are no base qualities to consult, and no much larger clone falls within one base.

The germline V gene sets CDR1 to SQVTM and CDR2 to ANQGSEA. V ends up 4 bases short and J 3 bases short, with an unmatched junction base count of 11. The CDR3 starts with the cysteine, ends with the phenylalanine, and has 16 residues. Only CDR3 DNA is held: 48 bases, read in frame from base 1. Results the study describes overall, beyond this receptor: Pairwise subsampling led to the expectation that sequencing depth would affect the degree of clonotype sharing among donors. The small number of donors limited the genetic and exposure-history diversity represented. Incomplete sequencing was indicated by rarefaction of sorted-subset datasets, despite the large sequencing depth. Naive subsets generally had larger estimated clonotype richness than memory subsets. Sampling was restricted to blood, and TCR repertoires in tissue are likely to differ from TCR repertoires in blood. Compared with non-shared clonotypes, clonotypes shared by all four sorted-subset donors had higher generation probabilities. When four donors were compared, the shared fraction of clonotypes was roughly 5% for naive CD4, around 4% for naive CD8, 2.3% for memory CD4, and about 0.36% for memory CD8.

TCR CDR3 regions were amplified from genomic DNA by multiplex PCR using the deep immunoSEQ assay. Extracted genomic DNA from each cell subset was spread evenly across all wells of several immunoSEQ 96-well plates, with each plate serving as a replicate. For sorted subsets, about 200 ng genomic DNA, equal to tens of thousands of T cell genomes, was loaded into each replicate PCR. The purified libraries were quantified using a Qubit 3.0 fluorometer, sized with a Bioanalyzer 2100, and then quantified again using the KAPA Library Quantification kit. Each immunoSEQ 96-well plate was sequenced on its own single-read 150-cycle Illumina NextSeq 550 flow cell. In the authors' own workflow: Because the immunoSEQ output held only junctional sequences and lacked quality scores, the filtering could not match the filtering applied to full-length reads. To assign V/J genes and CDR3, sequences were annotated using PyIR, a Python wrapper for IgBLAST v1.9, with IMGT germline references. Reads were removed for weak V/J assignments (E-value above 1e-6), missing CDR3, stop codons, out-of-frame junctions, or ambiguous translated residues. A V3J clonotype was defined by an identical inferred V gene, J gene, and CDR3 amino acid sequence. Percentage overlap between repertoires was computed as shared unique clonotypes divided by the size of the smaller repertoire. RTK rarefaction, the Chao1 estimator, and Recon v2.1 estimates of unobserved clonotypes were used to assess repertoire richness. OLGA was used to compute generation probabilities for all TCRbeta clonotypes that the gDNA method yielded from a few donors. In TCRdb, the immuneACCESS table is reduced to in-frame sequences with V and J assigned. These tables do not hold every clone; where another copy was compared, an unresolved V gene accounts for under half, and the others remain unexplained. The DNA was the basis for D and trimming; V, J and clone size are from that table. The sample table holds more than 2,000,000 clones, of which 90% to 95% were seen once. The top ten hold 0.11% to 0.15% of the sample.

Sequenced input: naive CD4+ T cells sorted from blood. Interpreted using the paper, the cell subset or site label stands for: CD45RA+ positively selected. The TCR sequence derives from a man aged 18 to 29 in good health. This sequence uses TRBV29-1 and TRBJ2-3; 9 bases in between match TRBD2. The bases are TGCAGCGTTGTGCGGGGGGGCCTTCACTTTACAGATACGCAGTATTTT. Translated, it reads CSVVRGGLHFTDTQYF.